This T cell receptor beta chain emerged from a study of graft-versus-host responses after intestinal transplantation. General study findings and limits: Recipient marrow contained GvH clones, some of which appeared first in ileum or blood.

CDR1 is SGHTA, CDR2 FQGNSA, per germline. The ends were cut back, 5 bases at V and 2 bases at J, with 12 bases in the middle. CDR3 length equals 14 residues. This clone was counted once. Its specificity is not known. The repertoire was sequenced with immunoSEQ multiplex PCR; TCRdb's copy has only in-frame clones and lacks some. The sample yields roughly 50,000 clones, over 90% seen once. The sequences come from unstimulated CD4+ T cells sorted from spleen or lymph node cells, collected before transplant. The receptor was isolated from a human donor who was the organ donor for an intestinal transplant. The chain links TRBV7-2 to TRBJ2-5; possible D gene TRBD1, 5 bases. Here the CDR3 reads CASSPGAFQETQYF. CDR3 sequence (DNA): TGTGCCAGCAGCCCTGGGGCGTTTCAAGAGACCCAGTACTTC.